The sequence of this T cell receptor beta chain was determined in a study of T cells in Graves' hyperthyroidism and ophthalmopathy. This clonotype was counted ten times or more. Amplification of TCR beta CDR3 regions was performed using RNA transcripts as template. A set of HTBI primers served as the primers for a first-round RT-PCR of the TCR CDR3. MiXCR was run by TCRdb on the multiplex PCR reads, yielding one entry per CDR3 protein. The sample includes more than 300,000 distinct CDR3 sequences, 14% of them seen just once. CDR1 MNHNS and CDR2 SASEGT come from the germline V gene. V was clipped by 3 bases and J by 1 base, with 11 bases between them. The CDR3 is 15 residues long.

The receptor was derived from a woman in her thirties with Graves' ophthalmopathy. The source material was blood. The gene calls are TRBV6-1 and TRBJ2-3, with D unresolved. The CDR3 loop is CASSDEVRGTDTQYF. The CDR3 coding sequence is TGTGCCAGCAGTGATGAAGTTAGAGGCACAGATACGCAGTATTTT.